The 9 T cell receptor beta chains below all came from one sample that was sequenced in a study of blood T cell repertoires in COVID-19. Measured with immunoSEQ multiplex PCR; TCRdb has only the in-frame clones, and not every one. This sample has fewer than 350,000 clones, with about 86% found just once. Sequencing was carried out using PBMCs or T cells enriched from blood (not recorded which). The origin of the receptors is a woman aged 40 to 49 with acute COVID-19.

The V and J genes are TRBV7-8 and TRBJ2-2; D is undetermined. Trimming removed 2 bases at V and 9 bases at J, with 7 bases between. CDR3 length equals 12 residues. The germline V gene has CDR1 SGHVS and CDR2 FQNEAQ. CDR3 amino acids: CASSLIPRELFF. CDR3 DNA: TGTGCCAGCAGCTTAATTCCCAGGGAGCTGTTTTTT.

The chain uses TRBV4-1 and TRBJ1-1, with 9 positions matching TRBD1. The ends lost 6 bases at V and 2 bases at J; junction bases unmatched: 10. This CDR3 comprises 16 residues. Per germline, CDR1 MGHRA and CDR2 YSYEKL. As DNA, the CDR3 is TGCGCCAGCAGACTTACAGGGGGCGGTCTTAACACTGAAGCTTTCTTT. Translated: CASRLTGGGLNTEAFF.

V is TRBV4-3 and J is TRBJ2-7; 11 bases map to TRBD1. The CDR3 totals 15 residues. V lost 3 bases and J lost 6; bases outside the gene matches: 7. CDR1 is LGHNA, CDR2 YSLEER, per germline. The CDR3, as DNA: TGCGCCAGCAGCCATCCGGGACAGGGGGTCGGCGAGCAGTACTTC. It encodes CASSHPGQGVGEQYF.

This chain uses TRBV7-3 with TRBJ1-1; TRBD1 matches at 11 bases. Germline lookup yields CDR1 SGHTA and CDR2 FQGTGA. This CDR3 comprises 16 residues. Germline trimming cut 1 base from V and 1 base from J; bases unmatched to any gene: 2. CDR3: CASSLNGQGANTEAFF. The CDR3 bases are TGTGCCAGCAGCTTAAATGGACAGGGGGCGAACACTGAAGCTTTCTTT.

The chain employs TRBV4-1 and TRBJ2-7; 7 positions match TRBD2. Germline loops: CDR1 MGHRA, CDR2 YSYEKL. The V and J ends lost 4 bases and 3 bases, in that order; junction bases with no gene match: 12. The CDR3 has 16 amino acids. CDR3 residues: CASSPAGTNYNYEQYF. CDR3 nucleotide sequence: TGCGCCAGCAGCCCAGCCGGGACTAACTATAACTACGAGCAGTACTTC.

The genes are TRBV2 and TRBJ2-7; 10 bases map to TRBD1. The CDR3 has 14 residues. Germline V CDR1 and CDR2: SNHLY, FYNNEI. The V gene end was trimmed by 8 bases and the J gene end by 2 bases; junction bases not matched to a gene: 6. The CDR3 coding sequence is TGTGCCAGCCGGGGGGGGACAGGGGCCTACGAGCAGTACTTC. Translated: CASRGGTGAYEQYF.

This clone was detected once. The genes are TRBV5-6 and TRBJ1-5; 8 bases match TRBD1. Germline V lookup: CDR1 SGHDT, CDR2 YYEEEE. V was clipped by 0 bases and J by 0 bases; unmatched bases: 5. The CDR3 sequence is 17 residues long. In DNA, the CDR3 is TGTGCCAGCAGCTTGGGACAGGGGTTCTATAGCAATCAGCCCCAGCATTTT. As protein: CASSLGQGFYSNQPQHF.

The V and J genes are TRBV6-5 and TRBJ1-2; TRBD1 is a possible D gene (5 bases). Germline V gene sequence: CDR1 MNHEY, CDR2 SVGAGI. Trimming cost V 8 bases and J 6 bases, with 13 bases left between them. The CDR3 is 12 residues long. The CDR3 spells CASGRGLDGYTF. CDR3 sequence (DNA): TGTGCCAGCGGGAGGGGCCTGGATGGCTACACCTTC.

Here the CDR3 DNA reads TGTGCCAGCAGCGGACAGGGGGTGGGTACTGAAGCTTTCTTT. It translates to CASSGQGVGTEAFF. V usage is TRBV7-9 and J usage is TRBJ1-1, with 10 bases fitting TRBD1. CDR1 and CDR2 from the germline V gene are SEHNR and FQNEAQ (reference sequence). J lost 5 bases, V lost 5 bases, and 5 bases had no gene match. This CDR3 contains 14 residues. The variable domain in full, completed from reference TRBV7-9 and TRBJ1-1, reads DTGVSQNPRHKITKRGQNVTFRCDPISEHNRLYWYRQTLGQGPEFLTYFQNEAQLEKSRLLSDRFSAERPKGSFSTLEIQRTEQGDSAMYLCASSGQGVGTEAFFGQGTRLTVV.